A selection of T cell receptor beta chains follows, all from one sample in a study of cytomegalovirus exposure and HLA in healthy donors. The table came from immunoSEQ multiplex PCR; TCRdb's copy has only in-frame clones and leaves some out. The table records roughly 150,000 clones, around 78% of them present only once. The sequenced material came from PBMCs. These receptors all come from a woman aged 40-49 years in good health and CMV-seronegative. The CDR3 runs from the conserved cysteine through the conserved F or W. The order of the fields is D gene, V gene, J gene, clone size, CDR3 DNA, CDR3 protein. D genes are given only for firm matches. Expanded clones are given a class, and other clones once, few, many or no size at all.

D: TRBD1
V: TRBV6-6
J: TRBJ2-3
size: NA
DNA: TGTGCCAGCAGTGCGGGACAGGGCCCCACGGATACGCAGTATTTT
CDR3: CASSAGQGPTDTQYF

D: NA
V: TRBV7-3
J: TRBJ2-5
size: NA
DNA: TGTGCCAGCAGCTTGTTCGCCCCAGGGTCTTCCCGGGGGAACCAGTACTTC
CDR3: CASSLFAPGSSRGNQYF

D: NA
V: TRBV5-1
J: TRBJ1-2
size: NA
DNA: TGCGCCAGCAGCTTTACCTTAACAGGATCCGGCTACACCTTC
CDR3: CASSFTLTGSGYTF

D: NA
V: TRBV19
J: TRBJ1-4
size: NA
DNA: TGTGCCAGTTCCACCATGGGAGGAGGTGATGAAAAACTGTTTTTT
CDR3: CASSTMGGGDEKLFF

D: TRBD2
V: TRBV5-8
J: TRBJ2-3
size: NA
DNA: TGTGCCAGCAGCTTGGTTCTAGCGGGGGACCTCACAGATACGCAGTATTTT
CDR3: CASSLVLAGDLTDTQYF

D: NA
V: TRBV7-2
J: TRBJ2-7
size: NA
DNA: TGTGCCAGCAGCTTAGCGCCCCAGCGGGTCCCCTACGAGCAGTACTTC
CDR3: CASSLAPQRVPYEQYF

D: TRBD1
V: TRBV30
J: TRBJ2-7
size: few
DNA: TGTGCCTGTACCGACAGGGCTACGAGCTCCTACGAGCAGTACTTC
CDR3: CACTDRATSSYEQYF

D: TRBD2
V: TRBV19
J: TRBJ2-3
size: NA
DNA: TGTGCCAGTAGTATCAGCTTCGTGCGGGAGTCAGATACGCAGTATTTT
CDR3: CASSISFVRESDTQYF

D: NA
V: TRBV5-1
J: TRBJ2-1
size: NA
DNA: TGCGCCAGCAGCTTGGGGGACTCGAACAATGAGCAGTTCTTC
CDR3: CASSLGDSNNEQFF

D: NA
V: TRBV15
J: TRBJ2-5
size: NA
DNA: TGCGCCACCAGCAGAGATATCGGTTTTCAAGAGACCCAGTACTTC
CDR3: CATSRDIGFQETQYF

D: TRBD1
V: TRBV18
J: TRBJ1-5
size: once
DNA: TGTGCCAGCTCCCCACAGGGGAATCAGCCCCAGCATTTT
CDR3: CASSPQGNQPQHF

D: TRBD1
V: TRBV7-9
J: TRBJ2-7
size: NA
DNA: TGTGCCAGCAGCAACCCGGGACAGACTTACGAGCAGTACTTC
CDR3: CASSNPGQTYEQYF

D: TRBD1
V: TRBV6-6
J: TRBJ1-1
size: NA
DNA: TGTGCCAGCTCGGACAGGGGCTCCACTGAAGCTTTCTTT
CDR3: CASSDRGSTEAFF

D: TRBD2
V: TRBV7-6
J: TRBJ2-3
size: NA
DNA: TGTGCCAGCAGCTCCTCCATTGCGGGAGGGCCGGATACGCAGTATTTT
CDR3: CASSSSIAGGPDTQYF

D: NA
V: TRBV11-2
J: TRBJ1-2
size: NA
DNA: TGTGCCAGCAGCTTAGTCCCTCTCTCTAACTATGGCTACACCTTC
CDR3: CASSLVPLSNYGYTF

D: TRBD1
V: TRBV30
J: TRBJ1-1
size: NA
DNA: TGTGCCTGGAGTCAGGGGGCAGGAACTGAAGCTTTCTTT
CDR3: CAWSQGAGTEAFF

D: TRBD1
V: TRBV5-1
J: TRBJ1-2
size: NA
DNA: TGCGCCAGCAGCATTTCGGAGACAGGGATATCCGGCTACACCTTC
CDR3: CASSISETGISGYTF

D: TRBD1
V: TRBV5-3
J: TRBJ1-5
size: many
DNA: TGTGCCAGAAGCTTTATGGGGACAGGGGTTTATCAGCCCCAGCATTTT
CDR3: CARSFMGTGVYQPQHF

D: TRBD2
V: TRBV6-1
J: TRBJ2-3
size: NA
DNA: TGTGCCAGCAGTGAAGGACTAGCGGGAGGGCCTCGAGCCCCAGATACGCAGTATTTT
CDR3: CASSEGLAGGPRAPDTQYF

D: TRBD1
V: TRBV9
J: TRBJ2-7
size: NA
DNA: TGTGCCAGCAGCACGGGACAGGGGGGCGAGCAGTACTTC
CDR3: CASSTGQGGEQYF

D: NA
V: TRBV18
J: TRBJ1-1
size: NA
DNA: TGTGCCAGCTCTCCCTCGGCGGGAATGAACACTGAAGCTTTCTTT
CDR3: CASSPSAGMNTEAFF

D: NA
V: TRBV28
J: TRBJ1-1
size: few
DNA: TGTGCCAGCAGACCCGGAGACCGTGAGGGCACTGAAGCTTTCTTT
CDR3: CASRPGDREGTEAFF

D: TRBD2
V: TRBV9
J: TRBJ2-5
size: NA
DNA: TGTGCCAGCAGCGTAGAGGGACTAGCGAAAGAGACCCAGTACTTC
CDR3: CASSVEGLAKETQYF

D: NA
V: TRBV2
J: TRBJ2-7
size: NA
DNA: TGTGCCAGCAAACTAGCTCGGGAGCAGTACTTC
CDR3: CASKLAREQYF

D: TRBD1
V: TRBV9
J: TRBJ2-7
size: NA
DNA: TGTGCCAGCAGCGTAGTCGGGGACAGGGGCGACGAGCAGTACTTC
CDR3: CASSVVGDRGDEQYF

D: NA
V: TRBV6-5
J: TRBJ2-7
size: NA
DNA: TGTGCCAGCAGCATGGGGCAGGGGTCCTACGAGCAGTACTTC
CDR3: CASSMGQGSYEQYF

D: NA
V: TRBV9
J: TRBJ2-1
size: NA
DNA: TGTGCCAGCAGCGTGTGGGACTGGTCGAGTGAGCAGTTCTTC
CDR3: CASSVWDWSSEQFF

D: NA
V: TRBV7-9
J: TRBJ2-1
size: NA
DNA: TGTGCCAGCAGCTCTGGGGGGGCTAGCGCGGATGAGCAGTTCTTC
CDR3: CASSSGGASADEQFF

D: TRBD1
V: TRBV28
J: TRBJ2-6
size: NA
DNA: TGTGCCAGCAGTTTAACAGGGGTTGCATTCTCTGGGGCCAACGTCCTGACTTTC
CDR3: CASSLTGVAFSGANVLTF

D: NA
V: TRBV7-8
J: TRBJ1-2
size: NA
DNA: TGTGCCAGCAGCTTGAGGGACACTAACTATGGCTACACCTTC
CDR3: CASSLRDTNYGYTF

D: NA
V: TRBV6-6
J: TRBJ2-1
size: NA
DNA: TGTGCCAGCAGCTTGGGAGGAGGAGTTTCCTACAATGAGCAGTTCTTC
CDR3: CASSLGGGVSYNEQFF